This T cell receptor beta chain is from a study of siplizumab effects on memory and regulatory T cells. TCR templates, some 10^5 per sample, were assayed. Using immunoSEQ multiplex PCR, the repertoire was profiled, and TCRdb retains in-frame clones only, with some absent. The sample includes about 63,000 clones, 83% of them seen just once. This CDR3 has 15 residues. V lost 2 bases, J lost 8 bases, and 4 bases stayed unmatched. Findings and caveats of the study: In siplizumab conditions, mappable alloreactive CD4+ clones averaged approximately 69% Treg-derived, against roughly 25% in controls. Roughly 80-97% of proliferating CD4+ or CD8+ clones lacked an assignable naive or memory phenotype. Solely a minor proportion of alloreactive clones could be assigned to unstimulated subsets.

In this sample, this clone turned up once. The antigen is unknown. Sequencing was performed on memory CD4+ T cells sorted from blood. The sequence was collected from a human donor in good health. V gene TRBV23-1 combines with J gene TRBJ1-6; 9 nucleotides agree with TRBD1. TRBV23-1 falls under the ORF class, with uncertain function. CDR3 bases: TGCGCCAGCAGTCAAAGGGACAGGGATCATTCACCCCTCCACTTT. This translates into CASSQRDRDHSPLHF.